This T cell receptor (beta chain) derives from a study of blood T cell repertoires in COVID-19. The participants were between roughly 18 and 90 years old and came from roughly 24 US areas. Cohort allocation depended upon clinical history that participants reported. In Cohort 3, a recovered donor had either two negative PCRs, clearance, or symptom resolution. The V gene's germline CDR1 is SNHLY and CDR2 FYNNEI. There are 14 residues in the CDR3. V lost 1 base and J 7 bases, leaving 8 bases between the germline ends. Repertoires were generated with immunoSEQ multiplex PCR, while TCRdb's copy carries only in-frame clones and drops some. The repertoire has around 140,000 clones, around 87% of them found once; the top ten carry around 10%.

Sequencing used PBMCs or T cells enriched from blood (not recorded which). This receptor was identified in a man aged 60-69 years who had recovered from COVID-19. The gene calls are TRBV2 and TRBJ1-6; no definite D call. The DNA of the CDR3 is TGTGCCAGCAGTGAAGTGGGCACCAATTCACCCCTCCACTTT. Its protein is CASSEVGTNSPLHF. Complete variable domain (other parts from reference TRBV2 and TRBJ1-6): EPEVTQTPSHQVTQMGQEVILRCVPISNHLYFYWYRQILGQKVEFLVSFYNNEISEKSEIFDDQFSVERPDGSNFTLKIRSTKLEDSAMYFCASSEVGTNSPLHFGNGTRLTVT.